What follows are 5 T cell receptor beta chains derived from one specimen sequenced in a study of monozygotic twins with inflammatory bowel disease. TCRdb reanalyzed the 5' RACE reads, giving one entry per CDR3 protein sequence and no DNA. This sample lists approximately 380,000 distinct CDR3 sequences; its ten largest clones have approximately 2.4%. The sequencing input was blood. The origin of the receptors is a human donor with ulcerative colitis or Crohn's disease, or a healthy co-twin of an affected twin (not recorded which).

The rearrangement links TRBV5-1 to TRBJ1-1; as DNA is missing, the TRBD1 call by TCRdb cannot be tested. This CDR3 contains 14 residues. From germline, CDR1 is SGHRS and CDR2 YFSETQ. CDR3 region: CASSLGGPSTEAFF. The full variable domain, with the rest looked up from reference TRBV5-1 and TRBJ1-1, is KAGVTQTPRYLIKTRGQQVTLSCSPISGHRSVSWYQQTPGQGLQFLFEYFSETQRNKGNFPGRFSGRQFSNSRSEMNVSTLELGDSALYLCASSLGGPSTEAFFGQGTRLTVV.

The chain employs TRBV7-3 and TRBJ2-3; TCRdb indicates TRBD1, and absent DNA this call remains unverified. The CDR3 totals 13 residues. The germline gives CDR1 SGHTA, CDR2 FQGTGA. This chain's CDR3 is CASGGPDPDTQYF.

The rearrangement joins TRBV6-5 to TRBJ1-2; TCRdb proposes TRBD1, but this gene call is untestable without DNA. CDR1 MNHEY and CDR2 SVGAGI come from the germline V gene. The CDR3 sequence is 18 residues long. The CDR3 loop reads CASSYSLGGKSAYYGYTF.

The chain carries TRBV6-5 and TRBJ2-3. Per germline, CDR1 MNHEY and CDR2 SVGAGI. The CDR3 contains 12 residues. CDR3 region: CASSYGPYAQYF.

J is TRBJ2-1 and V is TRBV20-1. The CDR3 length is 13 residues. Germline CDR1 reads DFQATT; CDR2 reads SNEGSKA (reference sequence). CDR3 in amino acids: CSARERSYNEQFF.